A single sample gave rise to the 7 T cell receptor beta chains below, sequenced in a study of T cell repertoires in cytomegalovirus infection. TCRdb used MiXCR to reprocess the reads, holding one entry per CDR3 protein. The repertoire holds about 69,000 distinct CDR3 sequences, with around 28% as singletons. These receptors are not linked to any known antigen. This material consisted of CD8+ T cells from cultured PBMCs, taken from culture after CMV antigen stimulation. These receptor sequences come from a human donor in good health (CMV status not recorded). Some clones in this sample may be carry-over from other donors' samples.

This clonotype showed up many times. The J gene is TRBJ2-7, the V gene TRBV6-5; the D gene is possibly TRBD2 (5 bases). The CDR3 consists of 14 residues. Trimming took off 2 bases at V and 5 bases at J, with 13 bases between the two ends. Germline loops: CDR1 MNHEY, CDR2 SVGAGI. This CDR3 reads CASSYDLARDEQYF. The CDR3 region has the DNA TGTGCCAGCAGTTACGACCTAGCACGAGACGAGCAGTACTTC.

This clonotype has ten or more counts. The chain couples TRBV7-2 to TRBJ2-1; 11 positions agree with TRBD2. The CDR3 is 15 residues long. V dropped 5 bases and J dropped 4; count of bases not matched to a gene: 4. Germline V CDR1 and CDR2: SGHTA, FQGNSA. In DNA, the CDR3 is TGTGCCAGCAGCGTTAGCGGGGGGGGGTACAATGAGCAGTTCTTC. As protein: CASSVSGGGYNEQFF.

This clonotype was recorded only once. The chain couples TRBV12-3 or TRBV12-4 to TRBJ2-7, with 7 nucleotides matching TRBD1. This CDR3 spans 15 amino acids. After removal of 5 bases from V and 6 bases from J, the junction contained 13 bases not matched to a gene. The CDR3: CASSPSTGKGSEQYF. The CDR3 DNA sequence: TGTGCCAGCAGTCCCTCGACAGGGAAGGGCTCCGAGCAGTACTTC.

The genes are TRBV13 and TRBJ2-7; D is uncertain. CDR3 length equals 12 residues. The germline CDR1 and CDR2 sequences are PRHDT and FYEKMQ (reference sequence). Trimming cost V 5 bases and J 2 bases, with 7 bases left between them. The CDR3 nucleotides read TGTGCCAGCAGCCGTTTCCCCTACGAGCAGTACTTC. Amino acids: CASSRFPYEQYF.

CDR3 bases: TGTGCCAGCAGCCCGCAGAGGTCGGAAGCTTTCTTT. Its translation: CASSPQRSEAFF. This chain uses TRBV5-6 with TRBJ1-1; no clear D. V lost 4 bases, J lost 8 bases, and 12 bases lay in between. In germline, CDR1 is SGHDT, CDR2 YYEEEE. This CDR3 has 12 amino acids.

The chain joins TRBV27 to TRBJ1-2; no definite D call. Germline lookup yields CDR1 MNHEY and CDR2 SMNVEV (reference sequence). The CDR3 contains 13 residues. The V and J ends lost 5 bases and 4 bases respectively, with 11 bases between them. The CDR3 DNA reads TGTGCCAGCAGTGAGGTTGGCAGCTATGGCTACACCTTC. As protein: CASSEVGSYGYTF.

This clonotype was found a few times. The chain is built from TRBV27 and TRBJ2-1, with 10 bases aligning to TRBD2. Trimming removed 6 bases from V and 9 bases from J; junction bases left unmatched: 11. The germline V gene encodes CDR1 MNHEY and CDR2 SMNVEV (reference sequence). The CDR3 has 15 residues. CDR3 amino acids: CASSNPTSGVGEQFF. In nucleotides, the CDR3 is TGTGCCAGCAGCAACCCTACTAGCGGGGTCGGTGAGCAGTTCTTC.